Following are 11 T cell receptor beta chains from one sample sequenced in a study of OX40 agonist ivuxolimab in advanced cancers. Using immunoSEQ multiplex PCR, the repertoire was profiled, and TCRdb retains in-frame clones only, with some absent. The table has some 25,000 clones, approximately 89% seen once. The input for sequencing was CD4+ or CD8+ T cells sorted from blood, taken in a trial of the OX40 agonist ivuxolimab. These receptors were taken from an adult with an advanced solid tumor such as melanoma, head and neck, liver or kidney cancer.

J is TRBJ2-2 and V is TRBV27; no firm D call. The V gene lost 4 bases and the J gene lost 8 bases, with 8 bases spanning the gap. The CDR3 loop spans 12 amino acids. The germline V gene has CDR1 MNHEY and CDR2 SMNVEV (reference sequence). The CDR3 here is CASSSQSGELFF. The CDR3 DNA follows: TGTGCCAGCAGTTCTCAATCGGGGGAGCTGTTTTTT.

As DNA, the CDR3 is TGTGCCAGCAGAGGGTCCGGTGTTGGCTACACCTTC. This gives the protein CASRGSGVGYTF. The J gene is TRBJ1-2, the V gene TRBV6-6, with D hard to call. Germline V gene lookup returns CDR1 MNHNY and CDR2 SVGAGI (reference sequence). The CDR3 consists of 12 residues. The V end lost 6 bases, the J end lost 7 bases, and 12 bases lay between the germline ends.

This chain connects TRBV6-6 to TRBJ2-1; no definite D call. The CDR3 loop spans 11 amino acids. Trimming removed 0 bases from V and 10 bases from J, with 4 bases in between. Germline assignment: CDR1 MNHNY and CDR2 SVGAGI (reference sequence). The CDR3 nucleotides read TGTGCCAGCAGTTACTCCGGGGAGCAGTTCTTC. Translating it yields CASSYSGEQFF.

The chain has TRBV5-4 and TRBJ2-5; 10 bases fit TRBD2. Germline V lookup: CDR1 SGHNT, CDR2 YYREEE (reference sequence). The V gene end was trimmed by 4 bases and the J gene end by 2 bases; junction bases not matched to a gene: 11. This CDR3 has 17 residues. The DNA for the CDR3 is TGTGCCAGCAGCCCTAGCGGAGCGGGGGGGTGGCAAGAGACCCAGTACTTC. Its protein product is CASSPSGAGGWQETQYF.

V and J are TRBV28 and TRBJ1-2; 10 nucleotides match TRBD1. The CDR3 runs 15 residues. V lost 1 base to trimming and J lost 8 bases; unmatched junction nucleotides: 7. Germline CDR1 is MDHEN and CDR2 is SYDVKM. CDR3 DNA: TGTGCCAGCAGTTTATCGACAGGGGGCAGTATGGGCTACACCTTC. Translating gives CASSLSTGGSMGYTF.

This chain joins TRBV4-3 and TRBJ2-5, with D perhaps TRBD2 (6 bases). Germline assignment: CDR1 LGHNA and CDR2 YSLEER. This CDR3 is 15 amino acids long. Trimming stripped 1 base from V and 5 bases from J, with 14 bases between. The CDR3 DNA follows: TGCGCCAGCAGCCAAGGAAGGGGACTGGTGGAGACCCAGTACTTC. This sequence encodes CASSQGRGLVETQYF.

Only one count was recorded for this clone. J is TRBJ2-3 and V is TRBV4-1, with D tentatively TRBD1 or TRBD2 (5 bases each). Trimming took 0 bases from V and 2 from J, leaving 12 bases between them. Germline CDR1 is MGHRA and CDR2 is YSYEKL. The CDR3 covers 16 residues. The CDR3 reads CASSQDRDRYTDTQYF. The CDR3 nucleotides read TGCGCCAGCAGCCAAGACCGGGACCGTTACACAGATACGCAGTATTTT.

J is TRBJ2-2 and V is TRBV6-6; D not certain. The V end lost 2 bases, the J end lost 2 bases, and 3 bases lay between the germline ends. The CDR3 contains 13 residues. The germline V gene encodes CDR1 MNHNY and CDR2 SVGAGI (reference sequence). The CDR3 coding sequence is TGTGCCAGCAGTTACGATAACACCGGGGAGCTGTTTTTT. Protein: CASSYDNTGELFF.

This chain joins TRBV4-2 and TRBJ2-5; D remains unclear. V lost 4 bases, J lost 1 base, and 13 bases lay in between. Germline V gives CDR1 LGHNA, CDR2 YNFKEQ. This CDR3 contains 15 residues. CDR3 bases: TGTGCCAGCAGCCCTCGGGCCTACCCCCAAGAGACCCAGTACTTC. This encodes CASSPRAYPQETQYF.

The chain has TRBV27 and TRBJ1-5; D call uncertain. Germline CDR1 and CDR2: MNHEY and SMNVEV (reference sequence). The CDR3 spans 13 residues. Trimming left V 5 bases short and J 7 bases short, with 12 bases between. CDR3 sequence: CASSRGWEQPQHF. CDR3 DNA sequence: TGTGCCAGCAGTCGAGGGTGGGAACAGCCCCAGCATTTT.

This clone appeared a few times. The chain carries TRBV18 and TRBJ2-7, with D maybe TRBD1 (5 bases). From germline, CDR1 is KGHSH and CDR2 LQKENI. Trimming shortened V by 0 bases and J by 2 bases, and 8 bases separated the two germline ends. The CDR3 is 14 residues long. The CDR3 nucleotides read TGTGCCAGCTCACCACCAGGGGTTCCCTACGAGCAGTACTTC. It is translated as CASSPPGVPYEQYF.